The rows below give T cell receptor beta chains drawn from one sample of a study of T cells in Graves' hyperthyroidism and ophthalmopathy. TCRdb reanalysed the multiplex PCR reads using MiXCR and keeps one entry per CDR3 protein. The table lists approximately 590,000 distinct CDR3 sequences, around a sixth of them singletons. Sequencing input: blood. These receptors all come from a woman in her twenties or thirties with Graves' hyperthyroidism. Each CDR3 is given with its conserved first and last residue. A D gene is named only where the DNA matches it firmly. Not all rows give a size; the values are once, few, many and, for expanded clones, a class.

DNA	CDR3	length	V	J	D	size
TGTGCCACCAGCAGGGAGGGCTACAATGAGCAGTTCTTC	CATSREGYNEQFF	13	TRBV15	TRBJ2-1	NA	few
TGTGCCACCAGTGATTCTACCACTAACTATGGCTACACCTTC	CATSDSTTNYGYTF	14	TRBV24-1	TRBJ1-2	NA	few
TGTGCCAGCAGCTTCGGGACAGTCGGAAACACCATATATTTT	CASSFGTVGNTIYF	14	TRBV13	TRBJ1-3	TRBD1	NA
TGTGCCAGCTCACCATCAGATACGCAGTATTTT	CASSPSDTQYF	11	TRBV18	TRBJ2-3	NA	many
TGTGCCAGCAGCTCAGGGGGGGGGACAGAAGGGAATGAGCAGTTCTTC	CASSSGGGTEGNEQFF	16	TRBV7-9	TRBJ2-1	NA	many
TGTGCCAGCAGTACGACAGGGCGCTTCTATGGCTACACCTTC	CASSTTGRFYGYTF	14	TRBV7-3	TRBJ1-2	TRBD1	NA
TGTGCCAGCAGCTCCTTCGACGGCAACGAGGGCTACACCTTC	CASSSFDGNEGYTF	14	TRBV5-5	TRBJ1-2	NA	NA
TGCAGTGCGCTTAGCGGGAGTGGGGAGACCCAGTACTTC	CSALSGSGETQYF	13	TRBV20-1	TRBJ2-5	TRBD2	NA
TGTGCCAGCAGCCGGACTAGCGGGAGGGCTAATGAGCAGTTCTTC	CASSRTSGRANEQFF	15	TRBV27	TRBJ2-1	TRBD2	many
TGCAGTGCCGGGGGAAGAGGGGTGGCCTACAATGAGCAGTTCTTC	CSAGGRGVAYNEQFF	15	TRBV20-1	TRBJ2-1	NA	many
TGTGCCAGCAAGGCTAGTAACGCAAATGAGCAGTTCTTC	CASKASNANEQFF	13	TRBV2	TRBJ2-1	NA	many
TGTGCCAGCAGTTCTCAGGGTTCACAGCAGCCCCAGCATTTT	CASSSQGSQQPQHF	14	TRBV12-3/TRBV12-4	TRBJ1-5	NA	many
TGTGCCAGCAGTCCTAGCGCCCAGCGACTCTCTGGAAACACCATATATTTT	CASSPSAQRLSGNTIYF	17	TRBV6-1	TRBJ1-3	NA	few
TGCGCCAGCAGCCAAGAATTAGCGTTGCGTTTTCCCGGGGAGCTGTTTTTT	CASSQELALRFPGELFF	17	TRBV4-3	TRBJ2-2	NA	few
TGTGCCAGCAGCACCGGGACAGGGGGCCGCAATCAGCCCCAGCATTTT	CASSTGTGGRNQPQHF	16	TRBV28	TRBJ1-5	TRBD1	many
TGTGCCAGCAGTTTGACTGGGCCGCCCCAGCCCCAGCATTTT	CASSLTGPPQPQHF	14	TRBV27	TRBJ1-5	NA	many
TGTGCCAGCAGTTACAATCCTAGCGGGAACACCGGGGAGCTGTTTTTT	CASSYNPSGNTGELFF	16	TRBV6-5	TRBJ2-2	TRBD2	few
TGTGCCAGCAGCTTTTCCAATGAGCAGTTCTTC	CASSFSNEQFF	11	TRBV7-9	TRBJ2-1	NA	many
TGTGCCAGTAGTGGCGACGACTATGGCTACACCTTC	CASSGDDYGYTF	12	TRBV19	TRBJ1-2	NA	NA
TGTGCCATCAGTGATCTCTTGTACACTGAAGCTTTCTTT	CAISDLLYTEAFF	13	TRBV10-3	TRBJ1-1	NA	NA
TGTGCCAGCAGCAGTAGCCCGGGACTAGCGGGAGCCGTCTCCTTCACAGATACGCAGTATTTT	CASSSSPGLAGAVSFTDTQYF	21	TRBV7-2	TRBJ2-3	TRBD2	once
TGTGCCACCAGTGATCGCGAAATACCGGATACGCAGTATTTT	CATSDREIPDTQYF	14	TRBV24-1	TRBJ2-3	NA	many
TGCAGTGCTAGTTCAGGGGACTCTGGAAACACCATATATTTT	CSASSGDSGNTIYF	14	TRBV20-1	TRBJ1-3	NA	many
TGTGCCTGGAGTGTAGGACAAAATAATTCACCCCTCCACTTT	CAWSVGQNNSPLHF	14	TRBV30	TRBJ1-6	NA	NA
TGCAGTGCGCCCGGGACTAGCGGGATCGGATACAATGAGCAGTTCTTC	CSAPGTSGIGYNEQFF	16	TRBV20-1	TRBJ2-1	TRBD2	many
TGCAGCGCAGAGGGAGGACAGGGGATCACTGAAGCTTTCTTT	CSAEGGQGITEAFF	14	TRBV29-1	TRBJ1-1	TRBD1	NA
TGTGCCAGTAGTACATTGGATACCGGGGAGCTGTTTTTT	CASSTLDTGELFF	13	TRBV19	TRBJ2-2	NA	few
TGCGCCAGCAGCCAACAACCAGGGGGAGGCAATCAGCCCCAGCATTTT	CASSQQPGGGNQPQHF	16	TRBV4-1	TRBJ1-5	TRBD1	once
TGTGCCAGCAGTTCGGGACAGAGCCTGTCGACTGAAGCTTTCTTT	CASSSGQSLSTEAFF	15	TRBV12-3/TRBV12-4	TRBJ1-1	TRBD1	many
TGTGCCAGCAGCCAGTGGGGGGGTCCTATTTCCGAGCAGTACTTC	CASSQWGGPISEQYF	15	TRBV14	TRBJ2-7	TRBD2	NA
TGTGCCAGCAGTTTATCCTGGACAGGTGGCACAGGTACGCAGTATTTT	CASSLSWTGGTGTQYF	16	TRBV12-3/TRBV12-4	TRBJ2-3	TRBD1	few
TGTGCTAGTGGCAAACAGGGGGCATCGAACATTCAGTACTTC	CASGKQGASNIQYF	14	TRBV12-5	TRBJ2-4	TRBD1	few
TGTGCCAGCAGCTTGAGTAGTGGTTCTGGGCGTTGGAATGAGCAGTTCTTC	CASSLSSGSGRWNEQFF	17	TRBV7-3	TRBJ2-1	NA	many
TGTGCCAGCAGCTTATTAGGTGGGGATGAGCAGTTCTTC	CASSLLGGDEQFF	13	TRBV7-2	TRBJ2-1	NA	many
TGTGCCAGCAGCTTAGTCCTTCTCAGCACAGGTTACAATGAGCAGTTCTTC	CASSLVLLSTGYNEQFF	17	TRBV7-9	TRBJ2-1	NA	NA
TGTGCCAGCAGCTCTATCGGGGGGCTCTCACCCCTCCACTTT	CASSSIGGLSPLHF	14	TRBV11-2	TRBJ1-6	NA	few
TGTGCCAGCAGCGGGGACAGCGATAATGAAAAACTGTTTTTT	CASSGDSDNEKLFF	14	TRBV7-9	TRBJ1-4	TRBD1	NA
TGTGCCAGCAGCTTAGTAGCCACTGGGTCCCCCGAGCAGTACTTC	CASSLVATGSPEQYF	15	TRBV7-2	TRBJ2-7	NA	many
TGTGCCAGCAGCGCCGGTCGGGAGGGCCTCTATGAGCAGTTCTTC	CASSAGREGLYEQFF	15	TRBV7-8	TRBJ2-1	TRBD2	few
TGTGCCAGCAGTTTATGGCGGGGCTACGAGCAGTACTTC	CASSLWRGYEQYF	13	TRBV27	TRBJ2-7	NA	NA
TGTGCCAGCAATGAGCAGTTCTTC	CASNEQFF	8	TRBV2	TRBJ2-1	NA	many
TGCGCCAGCAGCCAAGCTGGGGCCAGGGAGAGTGAGCAGTTCTTC	CASSQAGARESEQFF	15	TRBV4-1	TRBJ2-1	NA	few
TGTGCCAGTAAGGGCCGGGACACCTTCCCCGATAATGAAAAACTGTTTTTT	CASKGRDTFPDNEKLFF	17	TRBV19	TRBJ1-4	NA	once
TGTGCCAGCAGTTTTGGCTCAGGGTTCGGCATTGGGAACACTGAAGCTTTCTTT	CASSFGSGFGIGNTEAFF	18	TRBV28	TRBJ1-1	NA	many
TGTGCCAGCAAGGGAGGACCCTACGAGCAGTACTTC	CASKGGPYEQYF	12	TRBV27	TRBJ2-7	NA	many
TGTGCCAGCACCTCGGCAGCACGGACGGATTTTCAGTACTTC	CASTSAARTDFQYF	14	TRBV2	TRBJ2-4	NA	NA
TGTGCCAGCAGTGAAGAGATGGGCACTGAAGCTTTCTTT	CASSEEMGTEAFF	13	TRBV6-1	TRBJ1-1	NA	NA
TGTGCCAGCAGCTTAACGACAGGGGTAAATGAGCAGTTCTTC	CASSLTTGVNEQFF	14	TRBV7-3	TRBJ2-1	TRBD1	NA
TGCGCCAGCAGCCTCCGGGATTCCCCCTACGAGCAGTACTTC	CASSLRDSPYEQYF	14	TRBV4-1	TRBJ2-7	NA	NA
TGTGCCAGCAGTGTTAGCGGGAGTCTCTATGAGCAGTTCTTC	CASSVSGSLYEQFF	14	TRBV2	TRBJ2-1	TRBD2	few